One and the same sample provided the 11 T cell receptor beta chains below, sequenced in a study of control samples from healthy donors and cancer patients. Assay used: immunoSEQ multiplex PCR; TCRdb lists only in-frame clones, some missing. The sample lists around 20,000 clones, roughly 80% occurring once. The sample taken for sequencing was PBMCs. These receptor sequences come from an older man with head and neck cancer.

The gene calls are TRBV4-2 and TRBJ2-5, with 10 positions matching TRBD2. Germline V lookup: CDR1 LGHNA, CDR2 YNFKEQ. The CDR3 is made up of 15 amino acids. V was pared by 2 bases and J by 5 bases, with 5 bases of the junction left unmatched. CDR3 residues: CASSQYSGGPETQYF. CDR3 DNA sequence: TGTGCCAGCAGCCAATATAGCGGGGGGCCGGAGACCCAGTACTTC.

V and J are TRBV29-1 and TRBJ2-7, with 7 bases matching TRBD1. Germline CDR1 is SQVTM and CDR2 is ANQGSEA. J was trimmed by 1 base and V by 7 bases; bases with no gene match: 7. The CDR3 consists of 13 residues. CDR3 in amino acids: CSAGTAYSYEQYF. The CDR3 DNA is TGCAGCGCTGGGACAGCCTATTCCTACGAGCAGTACTTC.

This chain uses TRBV2 with TRBJ2-3; possibly TRBD1 for D (6 bases). Looked up from germline, CDR1 is SNHLY and CDR2 is FYNNEI. The CDR3 runs to 15 residues. The germline V and J ends were trimmed by 3 bases and 3 bases, with 13 bases remaining between them. The CDR3 sequence is CASSEGLGATDTQYF. Here the CDR3 DNA reads TGTGCCAGCAGTGAGGGGCTGGGGGCGACAGATACGCAGTATTTT.

This chain joins TRBV19 and TRBJ2-7; 7 positions agree with TRBD2. The ends lost 5 bases at V and 3 bases at J; junction bases unmatched: 10. The CDR3 runs to 15 residues. Germline loops: CDR1 LNHDA, CDR2 SQIVND (reference sequence). CDR3 sequence reads: CASSLAGGTYYEQYF. CDR3 nucleotides: TGTGCCAGTAGTTTAGCGGGTGGAACCTACTACGAGCAGTACTTC.

V usage is TRBV5-1 and J usage is TRBJ1-1; 10 bases are a match to TRBD1. The CDR3 consists of 17 residues. Germline CDR1 reads SGHRS; CDR2 reads YFSETQ. The V and J ends lost 0 bases and 0 bases, in that order; junction bases with no gene match: 5. CDR3 sequence (DNA): TGCGCCAGCAGCTTGGGGACAGGGGGTTTCATGAACACTGAAGCTTTCTTT. Translated: CASSLGTGGFMNTEAFF.

V and J are TRBV11-2 and TRBJ2-3, with 7 bases matching TRBD2. With 3 bases clipped from V and 1 base from J, the junction kept 10 bases outside the gene matches. This CDR3 is 17 amino acids long. Germline V gene data show CDR1 as SGHAT and CDR2 as FQNNGV. Written as DNA, the CDR3 is TGTGCCAGCAGCTTGTGGGGAACGGGGGGTGGCACAGATACGCAGTATTTT. Translated, it gives CASSLWGTGGGTDTQYF.

The rearrangement uses TRBV7-9 and TRBJ1-6, with TRBD1 as a possible D gene (5 bases). V shed 2 bases and J shed 6 bases, with 17 bases lying between them. Per the germline V gene, CDR1 is SEHNR and CDR2 is FQNEAQ (reference sequence). CDR3 length equals 17 residues. The CDR3 sequence: CASSLRGGQTLNSPLHF. The CDR3 nucleotides read TGTGCCAGCAGCTTAAGGGGAGGGCAGACTCTTAATTCACCCCTCCACTTT. The full variable domain, its missing parts supplied by reference TRBV7-9 and TRBJ1-6, is DTGVSQNPRHKITKRGQNVTFRCDPISEHNRLYWYRQTLGQGPEFLTYFQNEAQLEKSRLLSDRFSAERPKGSFSTLEIQRTEQGDSAMYLCASSLRGGQTLNSPLHFGNGTRLTVT.

J is TRBJ1-5 and V is TRBV18; TRBD1 agrees at 9 bases. The CDR3 has 14 amino acids. The V segment lost 3 bases and the J segment 9 bases; nucleotides outside the gene matches: 6. CDR1 is KGHSH, CDR2 LQKENI, per germline. The DNA for the CDR3 is TGTGCCAGCTCACCGGGAACAGGGGGCAGGCCCCAGCATTTT. Residues: CASSPGTGGRPQHF.

The chain combines TRBV12-1 with TRBJ2-5; the D call of TRBD2 is as the table states it, not checked on the DNA. TRBV12-1 is labeled a pseudogene. The CDR3 is made up of 14 amino acids. The CDR3 sequence is CASSSTSGAETQYF. CDR3 sequence (DNA): TGTGCCAGCAGCTCGACTAGCGGGGCGGAGACCCAGTACTTC.

This clone was recorded once. CDR3 nucleotide sequence: TGTGCCAGCAGATGGGGGCGGGACACTGAAGCTTTCTTT. As protein: CASRWGRDTEAFF. The V and J genes are TRBV6-5 and TRBJ1-1, with a weak D call TRBD1 (6 bases). Germline CDR1 is MNHEY and CDR2 is SVGAGI. The CDR3 has 13 residues. Trimming stripped 6 bases from V and 3 bases from J, with 11 bases between.

The rearrangement joins TRBV30 to TRBJ1-2; unclear D gene. CDR3 size: 13 residues. Germline V gene lookup returns CDR1 GTSNPN and CDR2 SVGIG (reference sequence). V lost 0 bases and J 2 bases, leaving 7 bases between the germline ends. The CDR3 coding sequence is TGTGCCTGGAGTGTATTGGTGAACTATGGCTACACCTTC. This translates into CAWSVLVNYGYTF.